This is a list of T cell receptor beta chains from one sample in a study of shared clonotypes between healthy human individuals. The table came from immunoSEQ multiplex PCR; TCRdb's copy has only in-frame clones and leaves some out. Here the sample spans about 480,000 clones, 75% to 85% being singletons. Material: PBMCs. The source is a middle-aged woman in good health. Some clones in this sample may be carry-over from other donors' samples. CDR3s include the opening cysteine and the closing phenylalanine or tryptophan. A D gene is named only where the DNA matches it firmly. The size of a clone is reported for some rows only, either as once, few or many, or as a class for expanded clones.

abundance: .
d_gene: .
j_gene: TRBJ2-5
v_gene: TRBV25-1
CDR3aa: CASSEFGSPRGTQYF
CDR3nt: TGTGCCAGCAGTGAATTTGGCAGCCCCAGGGGGACCCAGTACTTC

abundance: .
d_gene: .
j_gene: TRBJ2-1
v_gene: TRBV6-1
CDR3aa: CATLGDAGNYNEQFF
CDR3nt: TGTGCCACCCTTGGGGACGCGGGGAATTACAATGAGCAGTTCTTC

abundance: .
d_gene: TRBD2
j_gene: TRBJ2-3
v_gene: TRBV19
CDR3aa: CASSKREADTQYF
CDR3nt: TGTGCCAGTAGTAAGCGGGAGGCAGATACGCAGTATTTT

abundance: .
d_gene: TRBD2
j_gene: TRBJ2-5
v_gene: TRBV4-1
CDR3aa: CASSQESLAGKKETQYF
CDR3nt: TGCGCCAGCAGCCAAGAAAGCCTAGCGGGAAAGAAAGAGACCCAGTACTTC

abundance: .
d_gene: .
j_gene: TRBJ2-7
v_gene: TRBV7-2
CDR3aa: CASSLRVSYEQYF
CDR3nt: TGTGCCAGCAGCCTCAGAGTTTCCTACGAGCAGTACTTC

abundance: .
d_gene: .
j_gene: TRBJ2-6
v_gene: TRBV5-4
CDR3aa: CASSSSGTLSYSGANVLTF
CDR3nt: TGTGCCAGCAGCTCCTCCGGGACCCTCTCCTACTCTGGGGCCAACGTCCTGACTTTC

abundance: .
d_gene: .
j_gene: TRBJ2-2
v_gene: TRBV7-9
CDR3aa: CASSLVAGTVTGELFF
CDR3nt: TGTGCCAGCAGCTTAGTGGCAGGGACGGTCACCGGGGAGCTGTTTTTT

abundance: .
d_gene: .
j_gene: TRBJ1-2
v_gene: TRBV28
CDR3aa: CASQVANYGYTF
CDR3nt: TGTGCCAGTCAGGTCGCTAACTATGGCTACACCTTC

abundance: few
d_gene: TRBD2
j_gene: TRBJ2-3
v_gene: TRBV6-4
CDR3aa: CASSDSGGSADTQYF
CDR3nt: TGTGCCAGCAGTGACTCAGGCGGGAGCGCAGATACGCAGTATTTT

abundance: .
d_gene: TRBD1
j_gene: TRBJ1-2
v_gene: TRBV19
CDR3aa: CASRTGQNYGYTF
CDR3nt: TGTGCCAGTCGTACGGGACAGAACTATGGCTACACCTTC

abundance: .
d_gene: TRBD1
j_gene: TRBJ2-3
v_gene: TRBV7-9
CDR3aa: CASSLNVGQGATDTQYF
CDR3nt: TGTGCCAGCAGCTTAAACGTCGGACAGGGGGCCACAGATACGCAGTATTTT

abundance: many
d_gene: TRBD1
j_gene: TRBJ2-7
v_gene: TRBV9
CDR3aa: CASSAAGGSSNEQYF
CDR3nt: TGTGCCAGCAGCGCCGCAGGGGGTTCTTCGAACGAGCAGTACTTC

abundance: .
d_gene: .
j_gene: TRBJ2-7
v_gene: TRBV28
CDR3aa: CASSSFYRDEDYEQYF
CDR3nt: TGTGCCAGCAGTTCTTTCTATCGGGATGAGGACTACGAGCAGTACTTC

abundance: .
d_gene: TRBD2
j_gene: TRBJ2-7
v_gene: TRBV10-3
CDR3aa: CASGGIWGNSYEQYF
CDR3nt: TGCGCCAGCGGGGGAATTTGGGGAAACTCCTACGAGCAGTACTTC

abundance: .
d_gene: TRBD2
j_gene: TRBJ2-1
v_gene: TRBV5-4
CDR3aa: CASSLQGLAGVQQFF
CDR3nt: TGTGCCAGCAGCTTACAGGGACTAGCGGGAGTGCAGCAGTTCTTC

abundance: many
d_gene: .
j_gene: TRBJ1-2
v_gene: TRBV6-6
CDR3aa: CASSRDRLYTF
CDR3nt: TGTGCCAGCAGCCGTGACAGGCTCTACACCTTC

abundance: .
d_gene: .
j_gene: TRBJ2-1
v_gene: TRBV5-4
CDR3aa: CASSLDFSHEQFF
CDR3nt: TGTGCCAGCAGCCTCGACTTTAGCCATGAGCAGTTCTTC

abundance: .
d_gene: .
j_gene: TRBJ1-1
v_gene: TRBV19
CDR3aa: CASSIGISEAFF
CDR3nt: TGTGCCAGTAGTATAGGGATTTCTGAAGCTTTCTTT

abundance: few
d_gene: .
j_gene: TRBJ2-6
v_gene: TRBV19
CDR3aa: CASSTHGGSGANVLTF
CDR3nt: TGTGCCAGTAGTACCCACGGAGGGTCTGGGGCCAACGTCCTGACTTTC

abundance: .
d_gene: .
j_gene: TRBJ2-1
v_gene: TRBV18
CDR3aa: CASSGGNSYNEQFF
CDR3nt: TGTGCCAGCTCAGGGGGAAACTCCTACAATGAGCAGTTCTTC

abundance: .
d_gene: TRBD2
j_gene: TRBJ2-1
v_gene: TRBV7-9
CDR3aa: CASSNTSGTYNEQFF
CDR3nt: TGTGCCAGCAGCAATACTAGCGGGACGTACAATGAGCAGTTCTTC

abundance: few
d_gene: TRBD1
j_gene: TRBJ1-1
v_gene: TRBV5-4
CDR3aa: CASSWGQGDTEAFF
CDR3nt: TGTGCCAGCAGCTGGGGACAGGGAGACACTGAAGCTTTCTTT

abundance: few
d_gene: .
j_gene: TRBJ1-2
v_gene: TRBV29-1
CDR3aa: CSVGEPSSAF
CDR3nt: TGCAGCGTTGGAGAACCGAGCAGCGCCTTC

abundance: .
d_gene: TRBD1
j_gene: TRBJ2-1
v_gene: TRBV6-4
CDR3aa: CAGSARRGTGGNNEQFF
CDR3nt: TGTGCCGGCAGTGCCCGGCGTGGCACAGGGGGGAACAATGAGCAGTTCTTC

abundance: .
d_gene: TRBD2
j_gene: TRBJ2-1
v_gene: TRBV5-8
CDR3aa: CASSANGLAGGPSYNEQFF
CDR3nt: TGTGCCAGCAGCGCCAACGGACTAGCGGGAGGCCCATCCTACAATGAGCAGTTCTTC

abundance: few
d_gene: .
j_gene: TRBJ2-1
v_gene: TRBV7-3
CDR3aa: CASSLNFLDEQFF
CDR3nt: TGTGCCAGCAGCTTAAACTTTCTCGATGAGCAGTTCTTC

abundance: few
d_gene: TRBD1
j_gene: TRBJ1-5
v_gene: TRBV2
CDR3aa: CASSGQVANQPQHF
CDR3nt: TGTGCCAGCAGCGGACAGGTGGCCAATCAGCCCCAGCATTTT

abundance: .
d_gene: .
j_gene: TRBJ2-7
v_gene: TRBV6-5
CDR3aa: CASRPGVTYEQYF
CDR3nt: TGTGCCAGCAGACCCGGTGTTACCTACGAGCAGTACTTC

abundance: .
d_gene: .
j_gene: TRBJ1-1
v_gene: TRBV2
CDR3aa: CASSEWSGEDTEAFF
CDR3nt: TGTGCCAGCAGTGAATGGTCAGGGGAAGACACTGAAGCTTTCTTT

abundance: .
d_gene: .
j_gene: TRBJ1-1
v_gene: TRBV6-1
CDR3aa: CASSERGGGGTEAFF
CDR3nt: TGTGCCAGCAGTGAACGGGGGGGCGGGGGGACTGAAGCTTTCTTT

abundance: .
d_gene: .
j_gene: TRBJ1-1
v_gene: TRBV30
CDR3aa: CAWSQGAGWTEAFF
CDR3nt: TGTGCCTGGAGTCAAGGGGCGGGATGGACTGAAGCTTTCTTT

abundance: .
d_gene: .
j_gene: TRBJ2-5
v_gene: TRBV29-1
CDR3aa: CSGGQQETQYF
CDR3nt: TGCAGCGGTGGACAGCAAGAGACCCAGTACTTC

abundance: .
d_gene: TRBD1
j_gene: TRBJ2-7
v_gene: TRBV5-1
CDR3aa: CASSLGATGTGSREQYF
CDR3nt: TGCGCCAGCAGCTTGGGGGCTACCGGGACAGGGAGTCGGGAGCAGTACTTC

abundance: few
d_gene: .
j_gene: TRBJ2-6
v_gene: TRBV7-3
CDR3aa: CASSGQAPGSGANVLTF
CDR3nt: TGTGCCAGCAGCGGACAAGCTCCGGGCTCTGGGGCCAACGTCCTGACTTTC

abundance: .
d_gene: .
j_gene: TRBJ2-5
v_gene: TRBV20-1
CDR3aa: CSRLRGETQYF
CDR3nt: TGCAGCCGCCTAAGGGGAGAGACCCAGTACTTC

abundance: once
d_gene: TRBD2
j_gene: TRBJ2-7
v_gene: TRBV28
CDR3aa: CASSLPPSLGGPEYF
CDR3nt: TGTGCCAGCAGCTTGCCCCCTAGCTTGGGAGGGCCTGAGTACTTC

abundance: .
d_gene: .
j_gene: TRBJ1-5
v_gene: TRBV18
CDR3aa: CASSQGQSDQPQHF
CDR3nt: TGTGCCAGCTCACAAGGACAGTCCGATCAGCCCCAGCATTTT

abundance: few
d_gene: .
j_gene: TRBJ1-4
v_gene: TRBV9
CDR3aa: CASSLGTANEKLFF
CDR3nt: TGTGCCAGCAGCTTGGGGACGGCTAATGAAAAACTGTTTTTT

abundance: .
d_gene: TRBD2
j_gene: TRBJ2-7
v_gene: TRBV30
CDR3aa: CAWSVWTSGRSHEQYF
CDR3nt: TGTGCCTGGAGTGTATGGACTAGCGGGAGGTCCCACGAGCAGTACTTC

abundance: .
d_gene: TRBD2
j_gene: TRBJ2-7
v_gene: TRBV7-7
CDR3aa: CASSPLSGRAGEQYF
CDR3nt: TGTGCCAGCAGCCCTTTGTCCGGGAGGGCCGGAGAGCAGTACTTC

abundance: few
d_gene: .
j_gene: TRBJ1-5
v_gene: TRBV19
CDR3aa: CASSVPGTQSNQPQHF
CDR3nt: TGTGCCAGTAGTGTTCCCGGGACACAATCCAATCAGCCCCAGCATTTT

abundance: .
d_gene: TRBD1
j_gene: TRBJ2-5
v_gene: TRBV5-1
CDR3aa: CASSLAGTGQETQYF
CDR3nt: TGCGCCAGCAGCTTGGCCGGGACAGGGCAAGAGACCCAGTACTTC